This entry concerns a single TCR beta chain. Its specificity is not known. A read error may explain this, as a much larger clone is one base away. This record belongs to a study of spatial heterogeneity in lung cancer. At the level of the study: Among detected sequences, beta-chain ones consistently exceeded alpha-chain ones in number. From matched bulk RNA-seq came a T cell module score, which showed a strong correlation with TCR transcript counts in tumor regions.

On each TCR cDNA molecule, a unique molecular identifier was present. TCRdb redid the calling of the 5' RACE reads with MiXCR, one entry per CDR3 protein. Here the sample spans about 100,000 distinct CDR3 sequences, about 4.4% being singletons. Overall study results and limits: Counts of expanded intratumoral alpha and beta TCRs tracked tumor mutation counts.

The time point: sample taken at primary tumor resection. Whole RNA, which was extracted from tumor, nontumor lung tissue or frozen PBMC, was sequenced without any cell sorting. The CDR3 runs to 18 residues. The V and J genes are TRBV12-3 or TRBV12-4 and TRBJ2-1, with 10 bases fitting TRBD2. Here the sequenced sample was lung tumor tissue, taken at surgery. The sequence was collected from a male donor with early-stage non-small cell lung cancer. The CDR3 loop reads CATSSQREGPRRYNEQFF. For the CDR3, the DNA is TGTGCCACCAGTTCTCAGCGGGAGGGCCCTCGGCGGTACAATGAGCAGTTCTTC.